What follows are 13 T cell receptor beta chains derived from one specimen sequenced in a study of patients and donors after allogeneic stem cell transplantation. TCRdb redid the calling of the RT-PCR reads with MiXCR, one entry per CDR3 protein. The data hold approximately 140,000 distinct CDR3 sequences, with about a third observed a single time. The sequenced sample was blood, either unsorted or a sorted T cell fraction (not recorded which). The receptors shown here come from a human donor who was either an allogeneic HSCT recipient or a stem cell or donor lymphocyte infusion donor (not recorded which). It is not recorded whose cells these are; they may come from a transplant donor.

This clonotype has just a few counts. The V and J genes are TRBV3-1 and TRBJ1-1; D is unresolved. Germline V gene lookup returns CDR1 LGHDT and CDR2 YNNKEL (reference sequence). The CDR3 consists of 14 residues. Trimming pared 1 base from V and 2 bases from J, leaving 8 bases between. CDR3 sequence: CASSQGQTNTEAFF. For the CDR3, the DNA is TGTGCCAGCAGCCAAGGTCAGACTAACACTGAAGCTTTCTTT.

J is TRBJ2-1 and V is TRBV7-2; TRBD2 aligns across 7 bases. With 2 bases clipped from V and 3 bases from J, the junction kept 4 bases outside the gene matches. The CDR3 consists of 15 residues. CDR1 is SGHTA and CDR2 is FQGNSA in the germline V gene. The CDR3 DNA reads TGTGCCAGCAGCTTATTGGGACTAAGCTACAATGAGCAGTTCTTC. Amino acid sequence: CASSLLGLSYNEQFF.

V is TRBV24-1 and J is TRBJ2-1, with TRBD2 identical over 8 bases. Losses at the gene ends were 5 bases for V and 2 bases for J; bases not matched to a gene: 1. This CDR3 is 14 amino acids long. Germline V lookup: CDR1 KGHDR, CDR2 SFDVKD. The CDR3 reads CATSGAGAYNEQFF. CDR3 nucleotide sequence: TGTGCCACCAGTGGAGCGGGGGCCTACAATGAGCAGTTCTTC.

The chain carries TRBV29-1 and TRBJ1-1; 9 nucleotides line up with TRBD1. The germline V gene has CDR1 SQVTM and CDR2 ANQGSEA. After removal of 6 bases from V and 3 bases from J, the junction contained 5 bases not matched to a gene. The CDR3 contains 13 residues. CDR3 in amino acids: CSVRDREHTEAFF. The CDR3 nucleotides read TGCAGCGTCAGGGACAGGGAGCACACTGAAGCTTTCTTT.

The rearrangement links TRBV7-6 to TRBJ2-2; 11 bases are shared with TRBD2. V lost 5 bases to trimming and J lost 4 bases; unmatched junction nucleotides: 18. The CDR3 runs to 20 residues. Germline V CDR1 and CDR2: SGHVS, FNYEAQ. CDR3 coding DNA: TGTGCCAGCAGCAAACAGGGAAGTAGACTAGCGGGGTCTCTCACCGGGGAGCTGTTTTTT. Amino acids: CASSKQGSRLAGSLTGELFF.

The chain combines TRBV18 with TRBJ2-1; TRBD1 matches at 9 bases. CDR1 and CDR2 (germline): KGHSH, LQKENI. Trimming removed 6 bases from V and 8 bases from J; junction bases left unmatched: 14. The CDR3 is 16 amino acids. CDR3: CASSPRDRVAIDEQFF. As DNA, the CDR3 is TGTGCCAGCTCCCCCCGGGACAGGGTCGCAATCGATGAGCAGTTCTTC. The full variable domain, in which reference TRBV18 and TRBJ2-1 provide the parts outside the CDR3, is NAGVMQNPRHLVRRRGQEARLRCSPMKGHSHVYWYRQLPEEGLKFMVYLQKENIIDESGMPKERFSAEFPKEGPSILRIQQVVRGDSAAYFCASSPRDRVAIDEQFFGPGTRLTVL.

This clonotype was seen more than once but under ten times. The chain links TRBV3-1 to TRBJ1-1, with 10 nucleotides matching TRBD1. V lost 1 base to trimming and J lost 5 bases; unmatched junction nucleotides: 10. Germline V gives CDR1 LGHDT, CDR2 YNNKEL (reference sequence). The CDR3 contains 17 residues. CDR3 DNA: TGTGCCAGCAGCCAAGGACAGGGGGCGCAAAGGGGGACTGAAGCTTTCTTT. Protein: CASSQGQGAQRGTEAFF.

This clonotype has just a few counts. CDR3 coding DNA: TGTGCCAGCACCCAACACCCTCGGTCACCCCTCCACTTT. Residues: CASTQHPRSPLHF. The genes are TRBV6-5 and TRBJ1-6; D is unclear. Germline CDR1 MNHEY, CDR2 SVGAGI. Trimming took off 7 bases at V and 10 bases at J, with 14 bases between the two ends. The CDR3 runs 13 residues.

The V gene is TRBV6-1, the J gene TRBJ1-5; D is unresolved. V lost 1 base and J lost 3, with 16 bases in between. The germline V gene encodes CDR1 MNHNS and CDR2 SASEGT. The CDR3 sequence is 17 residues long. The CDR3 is CASSEEGSSAYNQPQHF. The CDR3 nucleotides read TGTGCCAGCAGTGAAGAAGGCTCTTCAGCCTACAATCAGCCCCAGCATTTT.

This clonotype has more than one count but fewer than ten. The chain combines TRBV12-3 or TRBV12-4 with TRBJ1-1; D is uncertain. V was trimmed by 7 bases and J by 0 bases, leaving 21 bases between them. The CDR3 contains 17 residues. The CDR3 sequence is CASTLGSFRTLNTEAFF. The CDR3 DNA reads TGTGCCAGCACCCTAGGGTCCTTCCGGACGCTGAACACTGAAGCTTTCTTT.

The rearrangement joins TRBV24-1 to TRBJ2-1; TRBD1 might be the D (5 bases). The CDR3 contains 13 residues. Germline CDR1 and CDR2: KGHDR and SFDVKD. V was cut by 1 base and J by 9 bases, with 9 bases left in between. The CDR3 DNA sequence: TGTGCCACCAGTGATTTAGGGGTTCGTGAGCAGTTCTTC. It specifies CATSDLGVREQFF.

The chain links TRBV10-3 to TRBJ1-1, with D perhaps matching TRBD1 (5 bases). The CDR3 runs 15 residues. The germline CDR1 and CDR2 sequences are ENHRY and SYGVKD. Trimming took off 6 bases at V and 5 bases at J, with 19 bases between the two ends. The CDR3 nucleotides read TGTGCCATCAGCTCCTGGGGGGGTTCGGTTACTGAAGCTTTCTTT. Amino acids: CAISSWGGSVTEAFF.

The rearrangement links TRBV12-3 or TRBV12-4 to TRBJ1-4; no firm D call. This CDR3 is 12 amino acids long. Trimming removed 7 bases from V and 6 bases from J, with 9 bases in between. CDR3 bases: TGTGCCAGCACTCTGGGTGATGAAAAACTGTTTTTT. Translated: CASTLGDEKLFF.